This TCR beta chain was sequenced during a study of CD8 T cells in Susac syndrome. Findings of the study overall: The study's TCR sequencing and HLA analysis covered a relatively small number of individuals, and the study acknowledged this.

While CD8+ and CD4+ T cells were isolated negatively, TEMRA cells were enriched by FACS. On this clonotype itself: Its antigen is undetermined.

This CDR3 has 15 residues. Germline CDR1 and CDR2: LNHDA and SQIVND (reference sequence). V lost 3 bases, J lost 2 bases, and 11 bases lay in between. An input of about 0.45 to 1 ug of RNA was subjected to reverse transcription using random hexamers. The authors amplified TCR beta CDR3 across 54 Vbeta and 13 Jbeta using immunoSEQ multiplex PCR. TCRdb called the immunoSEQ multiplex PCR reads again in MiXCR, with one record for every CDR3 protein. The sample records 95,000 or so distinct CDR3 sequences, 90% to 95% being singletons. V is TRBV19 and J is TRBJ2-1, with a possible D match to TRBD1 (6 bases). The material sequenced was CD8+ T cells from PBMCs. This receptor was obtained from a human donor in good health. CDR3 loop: CASSMGQGPYNEQFF. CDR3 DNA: TGTGCCAGTAGTATGGGGCAGGGGCCCTACAATGAGCAGTTCTTC.